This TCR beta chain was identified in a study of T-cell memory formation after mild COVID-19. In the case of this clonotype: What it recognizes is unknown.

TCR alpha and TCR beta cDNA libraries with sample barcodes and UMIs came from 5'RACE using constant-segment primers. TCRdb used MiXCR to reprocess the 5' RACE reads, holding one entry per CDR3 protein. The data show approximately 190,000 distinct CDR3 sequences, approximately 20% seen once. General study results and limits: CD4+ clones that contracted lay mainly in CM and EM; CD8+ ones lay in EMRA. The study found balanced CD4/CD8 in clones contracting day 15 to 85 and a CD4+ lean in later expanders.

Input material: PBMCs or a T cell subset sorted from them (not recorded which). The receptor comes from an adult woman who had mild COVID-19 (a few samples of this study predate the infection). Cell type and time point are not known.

CDR3 region: CASSLEGLDTQYF. The CDR3 nucleotides are TGCGCCAGCAGCTTGGAGGGGTTGGATACGCAGTATTTT. V gene TRBV5-1 combines with J gene TRBJ2-3; possible D gene TRBD1, 5 bases. V lost 0 bases to trimming and J lost 6 bases, with 8 bases between them. Per germline, CDR1 SGHRS and CDR2 YFSETQ. This CDR3 comprises 13 residues.